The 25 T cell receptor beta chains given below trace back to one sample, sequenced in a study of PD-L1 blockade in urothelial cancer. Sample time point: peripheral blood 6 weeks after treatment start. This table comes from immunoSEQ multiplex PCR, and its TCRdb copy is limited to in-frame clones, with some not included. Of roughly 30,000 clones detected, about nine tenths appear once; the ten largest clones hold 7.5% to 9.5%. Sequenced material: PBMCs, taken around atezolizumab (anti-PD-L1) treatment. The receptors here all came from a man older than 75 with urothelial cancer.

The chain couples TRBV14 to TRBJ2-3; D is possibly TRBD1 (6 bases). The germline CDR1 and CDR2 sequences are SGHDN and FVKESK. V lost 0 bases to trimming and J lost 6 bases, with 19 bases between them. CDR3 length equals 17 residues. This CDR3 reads CASSQDSKARGTDTQYF. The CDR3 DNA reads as TGTGCCAGCAGCCAAGATTCCAAGGCCAGGGGAACGGATACGCAGTATTTT.

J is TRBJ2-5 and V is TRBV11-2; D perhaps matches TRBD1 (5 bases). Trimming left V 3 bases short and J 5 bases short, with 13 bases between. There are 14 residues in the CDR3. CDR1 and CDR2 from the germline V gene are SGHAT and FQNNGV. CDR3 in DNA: TGTGCCAGCAGCTTCCACAGTGGGGCCGAGACCCAGTACTTC. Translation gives CASSFHSGAETQYF.

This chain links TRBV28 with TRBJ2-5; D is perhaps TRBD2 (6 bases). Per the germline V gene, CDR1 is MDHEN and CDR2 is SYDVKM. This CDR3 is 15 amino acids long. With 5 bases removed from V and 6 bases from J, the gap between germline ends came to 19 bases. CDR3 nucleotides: TGTGCCAGCAGTCCCCCGTGGGGGGTGGGAAAGACCCAGTACTTC. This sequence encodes CASSPPWGVGKTQYF.

In DNA, the CDR3 is TGTGCCAGCTCACCTTGGACAGGGGGCACCGGGGAGCTGTTTTTT. Translated, it gives CASSPWTGGTGELFF. The chain is built from TRBV18 and TRBJ2-2; TRBD1 aligns across 10 bases. Per the germline V gene, CDR1 is KGHSH and CDR2 is LQKENI. J was trimmed by 4 bases and V by 3 bases; bases with no gene match: 2. The CDR3 spans 15 residues.

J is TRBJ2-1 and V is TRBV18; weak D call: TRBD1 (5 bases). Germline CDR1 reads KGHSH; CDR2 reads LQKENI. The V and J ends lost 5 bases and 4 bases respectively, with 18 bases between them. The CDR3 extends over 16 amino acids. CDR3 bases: TGTGCCAGCTCAAACCAGGGTCCAACAGGATACAATGAGCAGTTCTTC. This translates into CASSNQGPTGYNEQFF. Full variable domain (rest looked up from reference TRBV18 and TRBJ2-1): NAGVMQNPRHLVRRRGQEARLRCSPMKGHSHVYWYRQLPEEGLKFMVYLQKENIIDESGMPKERFSAEFPKEGPSILRIQQVVRGDSAAYFCASSNQGPTGYNEQFFGPGTRLTVL.

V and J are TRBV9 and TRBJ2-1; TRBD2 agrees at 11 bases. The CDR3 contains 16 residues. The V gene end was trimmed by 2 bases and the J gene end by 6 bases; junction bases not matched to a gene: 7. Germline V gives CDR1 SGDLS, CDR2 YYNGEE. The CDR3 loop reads CASSVEGLAGVNEQFF. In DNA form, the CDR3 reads TGTGCCAGCAGCGTGGAAGGACTAGCGGGTGTCAATGAGCAGTTCTTC.

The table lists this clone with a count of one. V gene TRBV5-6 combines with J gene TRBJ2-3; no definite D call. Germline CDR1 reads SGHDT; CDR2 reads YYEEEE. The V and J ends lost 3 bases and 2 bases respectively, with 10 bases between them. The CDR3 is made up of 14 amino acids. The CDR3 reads CASSSPRSTDTQYF. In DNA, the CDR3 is TGTGCCAGCAGCTCACCCAGATCCACAGATACGCAGTATTTT. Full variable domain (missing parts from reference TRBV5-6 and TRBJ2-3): DAGVTQSPTHLIKTRGQQVTLRCSPKSGHDTVSWYQQALGQGPQFIFQYYEEEERQRGNFPDRFSGHQFPNYSSELNVNALLLGDSALYLCASSSPRSTDTQYFGPGTRLTVL.

The CDR3 protein is CASRLARGLSYEQYF. DNA of the CDR3: TGTGCCAGCAGACTAGCACGTGGGTTGTCCTACGAGCAGTACTTC. J is TRBJ2-7 and V is TRBV27, with D maybe TRBD2 (6 bases). The V gene lost 6 bases and the J gene lost 1 base, with 16 bases spanning the gap. Germline V gives CDR1 MNHEY, CDR2 SMNVEV (reference sequence). The CDR3 runs to 15 residues.

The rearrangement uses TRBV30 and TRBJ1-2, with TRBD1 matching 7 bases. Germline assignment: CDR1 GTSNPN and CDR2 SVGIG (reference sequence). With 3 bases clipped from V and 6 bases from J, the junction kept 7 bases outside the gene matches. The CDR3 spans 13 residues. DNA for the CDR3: TGTGCCTGGAGACTAGGGGGCGGCGATGGCTACACCTTC. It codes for CAWRLGGGDGYTF.

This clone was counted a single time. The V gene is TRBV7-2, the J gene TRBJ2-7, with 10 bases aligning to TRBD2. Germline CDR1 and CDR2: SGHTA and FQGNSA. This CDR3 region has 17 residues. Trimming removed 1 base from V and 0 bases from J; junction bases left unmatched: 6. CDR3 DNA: TGTGCCAGCAGCTTAGAGCACAGGACTAGCGGCTCCTACGAGCAGTACTTC. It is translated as CASSLEHRTSGSYEQYF. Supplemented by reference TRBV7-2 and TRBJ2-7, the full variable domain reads GAGVSQSPSNKVTEKGKDVELRCDPISGHTALYWYRQSLGQGLEFLIYFQGNSAPDKSGLPSDRFSAERTGGSVSTLTIQRTQQEDSAVYLCASSLEHRTSGSYEQYFGPGTRLTVT.

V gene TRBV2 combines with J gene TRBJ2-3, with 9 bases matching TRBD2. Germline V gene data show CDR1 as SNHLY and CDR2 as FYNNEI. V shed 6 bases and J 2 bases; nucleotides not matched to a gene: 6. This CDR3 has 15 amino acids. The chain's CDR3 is CASSEREVNTDTQYF. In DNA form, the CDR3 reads TGTGCCAGCAGCGAGCGGGAGGTGAACACAGATACGCAGTATTTT.

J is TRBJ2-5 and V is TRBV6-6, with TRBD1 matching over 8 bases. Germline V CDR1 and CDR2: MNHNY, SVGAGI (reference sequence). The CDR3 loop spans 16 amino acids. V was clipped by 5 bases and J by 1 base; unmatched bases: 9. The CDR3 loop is CASSPVDRVVQETQYF. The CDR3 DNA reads TGTGCCAGCAGTCCTGTGGACAGGGTGGTCCAAGAGACCCAGTACTTC.

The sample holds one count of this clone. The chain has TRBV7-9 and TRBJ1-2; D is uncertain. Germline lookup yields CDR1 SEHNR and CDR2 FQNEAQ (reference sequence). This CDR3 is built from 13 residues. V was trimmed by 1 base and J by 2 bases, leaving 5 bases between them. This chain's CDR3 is CASSLGLNYGYTF. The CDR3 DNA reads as TGTGCCAGCAGCTTAGGACTAAACTATGGCTACACCTTC. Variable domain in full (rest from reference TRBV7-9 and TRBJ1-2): DTGVSQNPRHKITKRGQNVTFRCDPISEHNRLYWYRQTLGQGPEFLTYFQNEAQLEKSRLLSDRFSAERPKGSFSTLEIQRTEQGDSAMYLCASSLGLNYGYTFGSGTRLTVV.

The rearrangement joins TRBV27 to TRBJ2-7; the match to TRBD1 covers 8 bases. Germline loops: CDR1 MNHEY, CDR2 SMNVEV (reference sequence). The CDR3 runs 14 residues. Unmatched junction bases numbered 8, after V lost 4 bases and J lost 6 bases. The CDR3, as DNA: TGTGCCAGCAGTTCATCCGGGACAGGCATCGAGCAGTACTTC. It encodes CASSSSGTGIEQYF.

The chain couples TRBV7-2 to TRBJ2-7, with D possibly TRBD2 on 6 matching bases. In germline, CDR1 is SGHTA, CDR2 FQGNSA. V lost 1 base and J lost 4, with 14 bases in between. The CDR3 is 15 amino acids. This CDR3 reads CASSLVASEVYEQYF. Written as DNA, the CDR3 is TGTGCCAGCAGCTTAGTAGCTAGCGAGGTTTACGAGCAGTACTTC.

CDR3 region: CASSLTGTGELGSNQPQHF. The CDR3 DNA reads TGTGCCAGCAGTTTAACCGGGACAGGTGAATTAGGGAGCAATCAGCCCCAGCATTTT. V gene TRBV27 combines with J gene TRBJ1-5, with 8 bases matching TRBD1. Germline V gene data show CDR1 as MNHEY and CDR2 as SMNVEV (reference sequence). The CDR3 spans 19 residues. Trimming removed 2 bases from V and 1 base from J; junction bases left unmatched: 13.

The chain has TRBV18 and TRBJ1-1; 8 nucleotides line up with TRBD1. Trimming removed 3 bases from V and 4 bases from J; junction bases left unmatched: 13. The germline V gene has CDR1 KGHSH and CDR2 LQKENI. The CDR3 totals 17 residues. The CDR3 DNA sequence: TGTGCCAGCTCACCGGGAATATTGACAGGGGTAGGCACTGAAGCTTTCTTT. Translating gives CASSPGILTGVGTEAFF.

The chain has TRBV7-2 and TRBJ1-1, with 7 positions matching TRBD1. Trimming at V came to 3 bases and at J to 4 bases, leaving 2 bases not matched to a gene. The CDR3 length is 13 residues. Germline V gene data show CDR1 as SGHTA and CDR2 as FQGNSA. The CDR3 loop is CASSLDRITEAFF. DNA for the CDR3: TGTGCCAGCAGCTTGGACAGGATCACTGAAGCTTTCTTT.

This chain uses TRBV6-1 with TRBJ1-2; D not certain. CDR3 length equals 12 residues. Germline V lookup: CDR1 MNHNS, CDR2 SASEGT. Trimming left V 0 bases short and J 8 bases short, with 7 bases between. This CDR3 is CASSEANFGYTF. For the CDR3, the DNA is TGTGCCAGCAGTGAAGCGAACTTCGGCTACACCTTC.

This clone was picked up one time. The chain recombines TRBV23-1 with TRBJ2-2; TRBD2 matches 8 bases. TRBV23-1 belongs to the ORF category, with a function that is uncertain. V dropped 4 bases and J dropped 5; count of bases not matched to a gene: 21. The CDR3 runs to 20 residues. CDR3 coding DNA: TGCGCCAGCAGTCCCCAGTCCCCTCACCCGGGACTAGAGGATACCGGGGAGCTGTTTTTT. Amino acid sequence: CASSPQSPHPGLEDTGELFF.

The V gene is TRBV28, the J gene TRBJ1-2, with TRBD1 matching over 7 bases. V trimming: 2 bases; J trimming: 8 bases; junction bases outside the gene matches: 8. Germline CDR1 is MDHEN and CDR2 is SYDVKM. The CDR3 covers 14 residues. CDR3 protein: CASSLLGTARGYTF. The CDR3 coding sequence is TGTGCCAGCAGTTTACTGGGGACAGCGCGGGGCTACACCTTC.

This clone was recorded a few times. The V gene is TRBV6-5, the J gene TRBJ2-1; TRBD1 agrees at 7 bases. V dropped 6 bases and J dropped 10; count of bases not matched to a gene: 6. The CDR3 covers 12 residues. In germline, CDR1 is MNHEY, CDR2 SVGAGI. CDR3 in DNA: TGTGCCAGCAGGACAGGGTCTGGCGAGCAGTTCTTC. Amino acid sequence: CASRTGSGEQFF.

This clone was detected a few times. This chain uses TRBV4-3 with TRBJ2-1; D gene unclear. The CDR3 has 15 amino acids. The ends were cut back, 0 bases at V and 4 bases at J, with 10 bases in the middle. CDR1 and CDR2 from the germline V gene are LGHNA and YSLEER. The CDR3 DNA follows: TGCGCCAGCAGCCAAGAAGGCATCGGGTACAATGAGCAGTTCTTC. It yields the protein CASSQEGIGYNEQFF.

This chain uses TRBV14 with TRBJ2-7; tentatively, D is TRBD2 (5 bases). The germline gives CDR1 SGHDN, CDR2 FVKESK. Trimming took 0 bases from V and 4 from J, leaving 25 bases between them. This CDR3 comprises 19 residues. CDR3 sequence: CASSQDHRDPKSTGYEQYF. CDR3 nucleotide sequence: TGTGCCAGCAGCCAAGATCACCGGGATCCAAAAAGTACGGGATACGAGCAGTACTTC.

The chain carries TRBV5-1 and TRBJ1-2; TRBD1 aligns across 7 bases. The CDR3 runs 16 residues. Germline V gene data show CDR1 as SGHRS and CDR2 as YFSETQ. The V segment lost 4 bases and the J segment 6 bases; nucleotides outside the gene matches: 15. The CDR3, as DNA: TGCGCCAGCAGCCCCACCCAGGGGGTCAATGATAATGGCTACACCTTC. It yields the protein CASSPTQGVNDNGYTF.